This T cell receptor (beta chain) was retrieved from a study of cytomegalovirus exposure and HLA in healthy donors. Trimming cost V 3 bases and J 4 bases; bases outside gene matches: 0. The CDR3 has 12 amino acids. CDR1 is PRHDT, CDR2 FYEKMQ, per germline (reference sequence). This clone turned up a few times. PCR used 60 Vbeta primers and 13 Jbeta primers. Libraries were prepared by immunoSEQ multiplex PCR; TCRdb keeps only in-frame clonotypes and omits some of them. The data contain around 180,000 clones, more than 85% of them singletons. What was sequenced was PBMCs. This receptor was taken from a woman between 18 and 29 years old in good health and CMV-seronegative. The rearrangement joins TRBV13 to TRBJ2-7, with 7 bases lining up with TRBD2. The CDR3 DNA reads TGTGCCAGCAGCTTGGGGGGGTACGAGCAGTACTTC. This sequence encodes CASSLGGYEQYF.